The entry that follows covers one T cell receptor (beta chain) sequence. The data were obtained in a study of shared clonotypes between healthy human individuals. Using ten immunoSEQ deep assay plates, investigators sequenced unsorted PBMC DNA. In the authors' workflow: Filtering differed since immunoSEQ provided only junctions, with no quality scores. Repertoires were generated with immunoSEQ multiplex PCR, while TCRdb's copy carries only in-frame clones and drops some. The DNA was the basis for D and trimming; V, J and clone size are from that table. Seen here are 450,000 to 500,000 clones, approximately 78% observed once, and the top ten hold about 11%. V lost 4 bases and J lost 5, with 11 bases in between. In germline, CDR1 is SGHVS, CDR2 FNYEAQ. The CDR3 length is 13 residues.

This TCR derives from a woman aged 40-49 years in good health. Some clones in this sample may be carry-over from other donors' samples. The sequencing sample was made of PBMCs. The genes are TRBV7-6 and TRBJ2-5; D possibly corresponds to TRBD1 (6 bases). The CDR3 region is CASSSRTVETQYF. The CDR3 DNA sequence: TGTGCCAGCAGCTCCCGGACAGTCGAGACCCAGTACTTC.